The next 8 T cell receptor beta chains were all read from a single sample in a study of vaccination and CD4 T cells after COVID-19 (dated by TCRdb to the early 2020s). These receptors are not linked to any known antigen. Library preparation used PCR. TCRdb shows the sequencer as Illumina iSeq 100. DNA from cultured CD4+ T cells was subjected to TCR sequencing with the Oncomine TCR Beta short-read assay at the Johns Hopkins FTIC core. The public reads were run again by TCRdb, first through fastp at Q25 and then through MiXCR, and only productive beta chains were kept. Every entry covers one CDR3 protein and lists the most common genes and DNA from its rows. The sample table lists roughly 15,000 distinct CDR3 sequences, 25% to 35% of them with a count of one. The ten largest clones take up approximately 15% of the sample. This specimen's treatment or condition label, per the study, means: roughly 10-day PBMC culture with coronavirus spike peptide pools or control peptides (ViraFEST assay).

Material for sequencing was cultured CD4+ T cells from blood. The origin of the receptors is a human donor with COVID-19.

This clonotype has a handful of counts. The rearrangement joins TRBV11-3 to TRBJ2-2; a possible D gene is TRBD1 (6 bases). CDR3 size: 13 residues. Germline values: CDR1 SGHNT, CDR2 YENEEA. V shed 2 bases and J shed 7 bases, with 8 bases lying between them. The CDR3 sequence is CASSLQGYGELFF. The DNA for the CDR3 is TGTGCCAGCAGCTTACAGGGGTACGGGGAGCTGTTTTTT.

V usage is TRBV27 and J usage is TRBJ1-5; 7 bases are a match to TRBD1. Germline lookup yields CDR1 MNHEY and CDR2 SMNVEV (reference sequence). The CDR3 is 17 residues long. Germline trimming cut 3 bases from V and 0 bases from J; bases unmatched to any gene: 8. For the CDR3, the DNA is TGTGCCAGCAGTTTTTCCACGACAGGGCGTAGCAATCAGCCCCAGCATTTT. Translating it yields CASSFSTTGRSNQPQHF.

In DNA form, the CDR3 reads TGTGCCAGCCATCAGGACGGAAGCTCCTACGAGCAGTACTTC. Translating it yields CASHQDGSSYEQYF. The genes are TRBV12-3 or TRBV12-4 and TRBJ2-7; D unresolved. The CDR3 sequence is 14 residues long. The V end lost 8 bases, the J end lost 0 bases, and 14 bases lay between the germline ends.

The V gene is TRBV25-1, the J gene TRBJ2-4; 9 nucleotides match TRBD2. Germline lookup yields CDR1 MGHDK and CDR2 SYGVNS. This CDR3 contains 21 residues. Trimming cost V 3 bases and J 9 bases; bases outside gene matches: 27. The CDR3 reads CASSESSSAGGPIRFEVIQYF. The CDR3, as DNA: TGTGCCAGCAGTGAGAGCTCTAGTGCGGGGGGGCCGATTCGGTTCGAGGTCATTCAGTACTTC.

The J gene is TRBJ1-3, the V gene TRBV20-1, with D unresolved. Between the trimmed V and J ends, which lost 3 bases and 0 bases, there was a span of 9 bases. Germline V gene data show CDR1 as DFQATT and CDR2 as SNEGSKA (reference sequence). The CDR3 runs 14 residues. The CDR3 region has the DNA TGCAGTGCTAGGGGTCCCGTCTCTGGAAACACCATATATTTT. It encodes CSARGPVSGNTIYF.

Sample share makes this clonotype medium-sized. The chain joins TRBV12-3 or TRBV12-4 to TRBJ1-5; 7 nucleotides line up with TRBD1. Trimming removed 0 bases from V and 6 bases from J; junction bases left unmatched: 2. The CDR3 is 14 amino acids. In DNA, the CDR3 is TGTGCCAGCAGTTTAGCAGGGGGCGGTCAGCCCCAGCATTTT. This sequence encodes CASSLAGGGQPQHF.

The chain couples TRBV6-2 or TRBV6-3 to TRBJ2-1, with 10 positions matching TRBD1. Germline values: CDR1 MNHEY, CDR2 SVGEGT. This CDR3 has 16 residues. Unmatched junction bases numbered 6, after V lost 7 bases and J lost 0 bases. The CDR3 nucleotides read TGTGCCAGCAAGGGACAGGGGAAATTCTCCTACAATGAGCAGTTCTTC. Translation: CASKGQGKFSYNEQFF.

There are a few counts of this clonotype. The J gene is TRBJ1-6, the V gene TRBV2, with 10 positions matching TRBD1. Per the germline V gene, CDR1 is SNHLY and CDR2 is FYNNEI. This CDR3 region has 14 residues. With V trimmed by 5 bases and J by 10 bases, 5 bases remained unmatched. The chain's CDR3 is CASSTGQGRSPLHF. CDR3 in DNA: TGTGCCAGCAGTACGGGACAGGGGAGGTCACCCCTCCACTTT.